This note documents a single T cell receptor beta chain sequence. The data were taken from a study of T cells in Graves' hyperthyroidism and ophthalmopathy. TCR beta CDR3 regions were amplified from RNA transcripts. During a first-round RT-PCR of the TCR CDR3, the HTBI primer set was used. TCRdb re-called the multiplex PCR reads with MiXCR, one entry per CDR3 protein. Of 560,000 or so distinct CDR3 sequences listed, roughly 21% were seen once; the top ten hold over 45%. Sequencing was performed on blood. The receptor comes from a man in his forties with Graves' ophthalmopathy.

CDR3 residues: CASSYLTIRQGAGGANVLTF. CDR3 nucleotides: TGTGCCAGCAGTTACCTGACGATTCGACAGGGGGCTGGTGGGGCCAACGTCCTGACTTTC. The V call is TRBV6-2 or TRBV6-3, the J call TRBJ2-6, with TRBD1 matching over 10 bases. This CDR3 contains 20 residues. V lost 2 bases to trimming and J lost 3 bases; unmatched junction nucleotides: 13. Germline loops: CDR1 MNHEY, CDR2 SVGEGT.